This T cell receptor (beta chain) was found in a study of blood T cell repertoires in COVID-19. Study in general: Specimens from acute and convalescent COVID-19 originated in the United States, Italy and Spain. The analysed material was cDNA or gDNA that came from T cells, B-cell-depleted T cells, or PBMCs.

Germline V gene lookup returns CDR1 LGHNA and CDR2 YSLEER. J gave up 8 bases and V 4 bases, and 16 bases lay outside the gene matches. This CDR3 spans 18 amino acids. Per the original methods: Amplification with reference gene primers provided the estimates of nucleated cell counts. The protocol was immunoSEQ multiplex PCR, while the TCRdb copy is restricted to in-frame clones and leaves out a portion. That table is the source of V, J and clone size, and D and trimming were worked out from the DNA. The sample has approximately 97,000 clones; about 89% are singletons. This receptor was taken from a human donor in a cohort sampled during active COVID-19. Sequenced sample: peripheral blood. The J gene is TRBJ2-1, the V gene TRBV4-3, with 11 bases matching TRBD2. DNA of the CDR3: TGCGCCAGCAGCCCTCTCCCCACTGGACTAGCGGGTAGGGATGAGCAGTTCTTC. Its protein is CASSPLPTGLAGRDEQFF.